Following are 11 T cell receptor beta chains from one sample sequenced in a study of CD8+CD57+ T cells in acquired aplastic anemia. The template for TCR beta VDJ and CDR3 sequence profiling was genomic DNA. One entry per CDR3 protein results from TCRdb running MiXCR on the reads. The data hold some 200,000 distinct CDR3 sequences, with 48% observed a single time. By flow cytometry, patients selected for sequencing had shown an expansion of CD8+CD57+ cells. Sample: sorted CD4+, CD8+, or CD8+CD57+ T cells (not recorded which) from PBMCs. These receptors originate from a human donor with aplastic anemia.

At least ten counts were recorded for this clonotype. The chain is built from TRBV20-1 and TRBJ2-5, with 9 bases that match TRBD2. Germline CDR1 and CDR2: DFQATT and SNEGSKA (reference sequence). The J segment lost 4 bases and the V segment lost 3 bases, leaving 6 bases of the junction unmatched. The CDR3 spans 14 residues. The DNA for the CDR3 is TGCAGTGCTAGTACCCTAGCGGGACGAGAGACCCAGTACTTC. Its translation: CSASTLAGRETQYF.

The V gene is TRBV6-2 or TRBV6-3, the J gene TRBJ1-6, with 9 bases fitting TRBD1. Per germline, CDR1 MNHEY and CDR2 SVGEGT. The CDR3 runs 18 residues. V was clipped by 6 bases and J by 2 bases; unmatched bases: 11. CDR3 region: CASRYPSGTGTYNSPLHF. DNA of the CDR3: TGTGCCAGCAGGTACCCCTCCGGGACAGGGACCTATAATTCACCCCTCCACTTT.

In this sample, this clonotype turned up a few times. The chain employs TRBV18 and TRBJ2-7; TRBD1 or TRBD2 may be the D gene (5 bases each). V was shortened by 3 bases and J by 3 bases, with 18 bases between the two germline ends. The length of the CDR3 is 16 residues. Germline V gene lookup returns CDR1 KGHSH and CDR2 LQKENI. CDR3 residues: CASSPGTLGPDYEQYF. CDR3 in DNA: TGTGCCAGCTCACCCGGGACGCTTGGCCCCGACTACGAGCAGTACTTC.

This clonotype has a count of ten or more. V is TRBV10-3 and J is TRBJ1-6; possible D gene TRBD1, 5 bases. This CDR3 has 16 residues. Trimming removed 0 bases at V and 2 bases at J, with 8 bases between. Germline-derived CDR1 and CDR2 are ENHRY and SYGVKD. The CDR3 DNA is TGTGCCATCAGTGAGTCTCAGGGCACCTATAATTCACCCCTCCACTTT. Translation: CAISESQGTYNSPLHF.

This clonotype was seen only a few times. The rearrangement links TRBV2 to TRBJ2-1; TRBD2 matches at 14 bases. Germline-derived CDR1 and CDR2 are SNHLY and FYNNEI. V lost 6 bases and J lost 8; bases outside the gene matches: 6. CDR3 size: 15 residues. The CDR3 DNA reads TGTGCCAGCAGACCCGGGACTAGCGGGAGATATGAGCAGTTCTTC. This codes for CASRPGTSGRYEQFF. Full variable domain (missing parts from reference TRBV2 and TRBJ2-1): EPEVTQTPSHQVTQMGQEVILRCVPISNHLYFYWYRQILGQKVEFLVSFYNNEISEKSEIFDDQFSVERPDGSNFTLKIRSTKLEDSAMYFCASRPGTSGRYEQFFGPGTRLTVL.

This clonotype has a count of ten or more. Here the CDR3 reads CATSDPVGAGRGETQYF. CDR3 in DNA: TGTGCCACCAGTGACCCTGTAGGGGCAGGGCGGGGGGAGACCCAGTACTTC. The V and J genes are TRBV24-1 and TRBJ2-5; TRBD2 matches 7 bases. Per germline, CDR1 KGHDR and CDR2 SFDVKD. With V trimmed by 4 bases and J by 5 bases, 15 bases remained unmatched. CDR3 length: 17 residues.

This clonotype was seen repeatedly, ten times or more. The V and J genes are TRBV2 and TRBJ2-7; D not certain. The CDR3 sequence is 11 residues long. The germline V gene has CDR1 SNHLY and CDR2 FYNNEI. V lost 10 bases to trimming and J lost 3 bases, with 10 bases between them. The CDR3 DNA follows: TGTGCCACCGCTATCTACTACGAGCAGTACTTC. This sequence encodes CATAIYYEQYF.

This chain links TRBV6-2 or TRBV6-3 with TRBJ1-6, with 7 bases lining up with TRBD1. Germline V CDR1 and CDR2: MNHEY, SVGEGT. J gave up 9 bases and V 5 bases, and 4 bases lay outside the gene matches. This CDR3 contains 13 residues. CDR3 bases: TGTGCCAGCAGTGACAGGGCTGGTTCACCCCTCCACTTT. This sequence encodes CASSDRAGSPLHF.

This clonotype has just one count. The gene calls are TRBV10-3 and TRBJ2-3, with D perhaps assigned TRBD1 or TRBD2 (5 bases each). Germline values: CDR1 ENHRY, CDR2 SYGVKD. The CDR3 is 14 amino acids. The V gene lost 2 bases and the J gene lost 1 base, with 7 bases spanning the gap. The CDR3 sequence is CAISEQGGTDTQYF. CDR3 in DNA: TGTGCCATCAGTGAGCAGGGAGGCACAGATACGCAGTATTTT.

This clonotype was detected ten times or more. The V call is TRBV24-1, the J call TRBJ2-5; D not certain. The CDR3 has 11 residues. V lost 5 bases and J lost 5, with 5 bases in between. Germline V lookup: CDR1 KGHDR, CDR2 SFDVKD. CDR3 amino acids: CATSARETQYF. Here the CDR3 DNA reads TGTGCCACCAGTGCCAGGGAGACCCAGTACTTC.

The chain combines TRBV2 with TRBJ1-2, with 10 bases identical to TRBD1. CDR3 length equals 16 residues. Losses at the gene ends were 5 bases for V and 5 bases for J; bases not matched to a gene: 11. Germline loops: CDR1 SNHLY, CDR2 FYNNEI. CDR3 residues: CASSPVSGTGVYGYTF. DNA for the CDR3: TGTGCCAGCAGTCCCGTCTCCGGGACAGGGGTTTATGGCTACACCTTC.